This T cell receptor beta chain derives from a study of OX40 agonist ivuxolimab in advanced cancers. Germline CDR1 reads SEHNR; CDR2 reads FQNEAQ (reference sequence). The CDR3 has 15 amino acids. With 1 base removed from V and 5 bases from J, the gap between germline ends came to 11 bases. Libraries were prepared by immunoSEQ multiplex PCR; TCRdb keeps only in-frame clonotypes and omits some of them. The sample shows 30,000 to 35,000 clones, 70% to 85% of them seen only once. This TCR was sampled from an adult with an advanced solid tumor such as melanoma, head and neck, liver or kidney cancer. The sample here was CD4+ or CD8+ T cells sorted from blood, taken in a trial of the OX40 agonist ivuxolimab. The V gene is TRBV7-9, the J gene TRBJ1-4, with D tentatively TRBD1 (5 bases). The CDR3 region is CASSLGGVANEKLFF. In DNA, the CDR3 is TGTGCCAGCAGCTTAGGGGGGGTTGCGAATGAAAAACTGTTTTTT. The complete variable domain, with remaining parts taken from reference TRBV7-9 and TRBJ1-4, reads DTGVSQNPRHKITKRGQNVTFRCDPISEHNRLYWYRQTLGQGPEFLTYFQNEAQLEKSRLLSDRFSAERPKGSFSTLEIQRTEQGDSAMYLCASSLGGVANEKLFFGSGTQLSVL.